A single sample gave rise to the 27 T cell receptor beta chains below, sequenced in a study of T cell changes during pregnancy in multiple sclerosis. Clones were sequenced by immunoSEQ multiplex PCR, and TCRdb holds only the in-frame ones, with some missing. The data show about 100,000 clones, with more than 80% seen just once and around 1.2% held by the top ten. The sample consisted of peripheral blood, taken in the second trimester of pregnancy. The receptors derive from a female donor with multiple sclerosis, enrolled in a pregnancy study.

The chain is built from TRBV5-1 and TRBJ2-1; D remains ambiguous. This CDR3 is built from 14 residues. V was shortened by 1 base and J by 1 base, with 6 bases between the two germline ends. In germline, CDR1 is SGHRS, CDR2 YFSETQ. The CDR3 nucleotides are TGCGCCAGCAGCTTGAGAACATCCTACAATGAGCAGTTCTTC. The encoded protein is CASSLRTSYNEQFF.

This chain connects TRBV6-5 to TRBJ1-2, with TRBD1 identical over 10 bases. V shed 6 bases, J shed 8 bases, and the junction held 6 bases outside the gene matches. The CDR3 covers 13 residues. Germline CDR1 and CDR2: MNHEY and SVGAGI. CDR3 loop: CASSRGQGYGYTF. The CDR3 coding sequence is TGTGCCAGCAGCCGGGGACAGGGGTACGGCTACACCTTC.

J is TRBJ1-3 and V is TRBV9; maybe TRBD1 (5 bases). The CDR3 totals 14 residues. V dropped 6 bases and J dropped 1 base, with 11 bases sitting between them. Germline V gene sequence: CDR1 SGDLS, CDR2 YYNGEE. CDR3 DNA: TGTGCCAGCACCGAGACAGCGTCTGGAAACACCATATATTTT. This gives the protein CASTETASGNTIYF. The variable domain in full, with the rest retrieved from reference TRBV9 and TRBJ1-3, is DSGVTQTPKHLITATGQRVTLRCSPRSGDLSVYWYQQSLDQGLQFLIQYYNGEERAKGNILERFSAQQFPDLHSELNLSSLELGDSALYFCASTETASGNTIYFGEGSWLTVV.

CDR3 sequence: CASSLGDEGNTGELFF. Written as DNA, the CDR3 is TGTGCCAGCAGCCTCGGAGATGAGGGGAACACCGGGGAGCTGTTTTTT. This rearrangement joins TRBV11-3 to TRBJ2-2, with a weak D call TRBD2 (5 bases). V lost 5 bases to trimming and J lost 1 base, with 14 bases between them. The CDR3 runs to 16 residues. The germline V gene encodes CDR1 SGHNT and CDR2 YENEEA.

The J gene is TRBJ1-5, the V gene TRBV6-6; weak D call: TRBD1 (5 bases). This CDR3 spans 15 amino acids. Per germline, CDR1 MNHNY and CDR2 SVGAGI (reference sequence). V was clipped by 0 bases and J by 5 bases, with 11 bases between them. The CDR3 sequence: CASSYSGGLDQPQHF. The CDR3 DNA is TGTGCCAGCAGTTACTCGGGGGGATTGGATCAGCCCCAGCATTTT.

The gene calls are TRBV2 and TRBJ1-3; 7 bases align to TRBD1. CDR3 length: 18 residues. J was trimmed by 0 bases and V by 6 bases; bases with no gene match: 14. Germline CDR1 and CDR2: SNHLY and FYNNEI. CDR3 sequence: CASRWRTGLAFSGNTIYF. The CDR3 DNA is TGTGCCAGCAGGTGGAGGACAGGCTTAGCATTCTCTGGAAACACCATATATTTT.

V usage is TRBV27 and J usage is TRBJ2-1; 16 nucleotides line up with TRBD2. Germline values: CDR1 MNHEY, CDR2 SMNVEV (reference sequence). Unmatched junction bases numbered 11, after V lost 2 bases and J lost 4 bases. The CDR3 is 20 amino acids. CDR3 bases: TGTGCCAGCAGTTTACCGCCCAGGGGACTAGCGGGAGGGTTATACAATGAGCAGTTCTTC. As protein: CASSLPPRGLAGGLYNEQFF.

The chain carries TRBV2 and TRBJ1-4; D may be TRBD1 (5 bases). Trimming took off 4 bases at V and 6 bases at J, with 12 bases between the two ends. The CDR3 length is 14 residues. Germline values: CDR1 SNHLY, CDR2 FYNNEI. The DNA of the CDR3 is TGTGCCAGCAGTGCCTTTACGGGGGATGAAAAACTGTTTTTT. As protein: CASSAFTGDEKLFF.

The gene calls are TRBV28 and TRBJ1-1, with D perhaps matching TRBD1 (5 bases). Germline CDR1 is MDHEN and CDR2 is SYDVKM. CDR3 length: 13 residues. Trimming took off 3 bases at V and 10 bases at J, with 15 bases between the two ends. CDR3 nucleotide sequence: TGTGCCAGCAGTTTGGGGGGTTCCTCGGGAGCTTTCTTT. Residues: CASSLGGSSGAFF.

The chain is built from TRBV7-8 and TRBJ1-2, with D uncertain. V was pared by 5 bases and J by 2 bases, with 18 bases between. The CDR3 is 16 residues long. Germline lookup yields CDR1 SGHVS and CDR2 FQNEAQ. The DNA for the CDR3 is TGTGCCAGCAGCCAAATGGTAGAGAGAACCAACTATGGCTACACCTTC. This codes for CASSQMVERTNYGYTF. Full variable domain (remainder filled in from reference TRBV7-8 and TRBJ1-2): GAGVSQSPRYKVAKRGQDVALRCDPISGHVSLFWYQQALGQGPEFLTYFQNEAQLDKSGLPSDRFFAERPEGSVSTLKIQRTQQEDSAVYLCASSQMVERTNYGYTFGSGTRLTVV.

The chain employs TRBV6-5 and TRBJ2-1; 9 bases are shared with TRBD2. With 6 bases clipped from V and 5 bases from J, the junction kept 8 bases outside the gene matches. This CDR3 is 15 amino acids long. CDR1 and CDR2 from the germline V gene are MNHEY and SVGAGI. CDR3 residues: CASRLSGSPDNEQFF. The DNA of the CDR3 is TGTGCCAGCAGACTTAGCGGGAGTCCGGACAATGAGCAGTTCTTC.

A few counts support this clone. This chain uses TRBV19 with TRBJ2-2, with a possible D match to TRBD2 (5 bases). This CDR3 is 16 amino acids long. Germline V gene data show CDR1 as LNHDA and CDR2 as SQIVND (reference sequence). V dropped 2 bases and J dropped 3 bases, with 13 bases sitting between them. CDR3 bases: TGTGCCAGTAGTATAACGGGGAGCCTCTACACCGGGGAGCTGTTTTTT. Translated: CASSITGSLYTGELFF. The full variable domain, completed using reference TRBV19 and TRBJ2-2, is DGGITQSPKYLFRKEGQNVTLSCEQNLNHDAMYWYRQDPGQGLRLIYYSQIVNDFQKGDIAEGYSVSREKKESFPLTVTSAQKNPTAFYLCASSITGSLYTGELFFGEGSRLTVL.

The chain has TRBV6-6 and TRBJ1-2, with unresolved D. This CDR3 comprises 12 residues. With 6 bases removed from V and 8 bases from J, the gap between germline ends came to 13 bases. CDR1 MNHNY and CDR2 SVGAGI come from the germline V gene (reference sequence). CDR3 in DNA: TGTGCCAGCAGGTACCGGGGAAGCGGCTACACCTTC. Translating it yields CASRYRGSGYTF.

The chain links TRBV5-1 to TRBJ1-4, with TRBD1 matching over 8 bases. CDR3 size: 15 residues. Unmatched junction bases numbered 8, after V lost 4 bases and J lost 6 bases. Germline V gene data show CDR1 as SGHRS and CDR2 as YFSETQ. CDR3 in amino acids: CASSPNSGGDEKLFF. CDR3 DNA: TGCGCCAGCAGCCCCAACTCAGGGGGCGATGAAAAACTGTTTTTT.

This rearrangement joins TRBV18 to TRBJ1-1; the D gene is possibly TRBD1 (6 bases). The CDR3 has 14 amino acids. Trimming shortened V by 3 bases and J by 2 bases, and 10 bases separated the two germline ends. Per the germline V gene, CDR1 is KGHSH and CDR2 is LQKENI. CDR3 sequence (DNA): TGTGCCAGCTCACCCCCGACAGGAAACACTGAAGCTTTCTTT. Protein: CASSPPTGNTEAFF.

The rearrangement joins TRBV7-2 to TRBJ2-2, with D maybe TRBD2 (5 bases). V dropped 0 bases and J dropped 4 bases, with 9 bases sitting between them. CDR3 length: 15 residues. CDR1 and CDR2 (germline): SGHTA, FQGNSA. CDR3: CASSLASGPTGELFF. The CDR3 nucleotides read TGTGCCAGCAGCTTAGCCAGCGGACCCACCGGGGAGCTGTTTTTT.

V gene TRBV5-1 combines with J gene TRBJ1-3; TRBD1 matches at 8 bases. The germline gives CDR1 SGHRS, CDR2 YFSETQ. Trimming removed 4 bases from V and 0 bases from J; junction bases left unmatched: 9. This CDR3 spans 17 amino acids. This chain's CDR3 is CASSASLQGGSGNTIYF. The DNA for the CDR3 is TGCGCCAGCAGCGCCTCCTTACAGGGGGGCTCTGGAAACACCATATATTTT.

The V and J genes are TRBV5-4 and TRBJ1-2; D may be TRBD1 (6 bases). The germline V gene has CDR1 SGHNT and CDR2 YYREEE (reference sequence). Trimming pared 6 bases from V and 0 bases from J, leaving 15 bases between. The CDR3 totals 15 residues. CDR3 amino acids: CASTHGTLANYGYTF. The CDR3 coding sequence is TGTGCCAGCACTCACGGGACACTTGCTAACTATGGCTACACCTTC.

The chain has TRBV6-5 and TRBJ2-1; no firm D call. The CDR3 spans 15 residues. Between the trimmed V and J ends, which lost 0 bases and 2 bases, there was a span of 8 bases. CDR1 and CDR2 from the germline V gene are MNHEY and SVGAGI. DNA of the CDR3: TGTGCCAGCAGTTACTCTCCTGCGGCCTACAATGAGCAGTTCTTC. Protein product: CASSYSPAAYNEQFF.

This chain links TRBV29-1 with TRBJ1-2, with D maybe TRBD1 (6 bases). Trimming shortened V by 5 bases and J by 2 bases, and 15 bases separated the two germline ends. CDR3 length: 14 amino acids. Germline CDR1 reads SQVTM; CDR2 reads ANQGSEA. CDR3 bases: TGCAGCGTTCGAGGGCTACAGGGAAACTATGGCTACACCTTC. Encoded protein: CSVRGLQGNYGYTF.

This clone is a singleton in its sample. The chain carries TRBV18 and TRBJ1-2; 7 bases line up with TRBD1. Trimming took 3 bases from V and 1 from J; bases not matched to a gene: 5. This CDR3 contains 15 residues. Germline loops: CDR1 KGHSH, CDR2 LQKENI. The CDR3 spells CASSPLDRLNYGYTF. In DNA, the CDR3 is TGTGCCAGCTCACCCCTGGACAGGCTTAACTATGGCTACACCTTC.

The V gene is TRBV6-1, the J gene TRBJ1-3; D might be TRBD1 (5 bases). Germline CDR1 is MNHNS and CDR2 is SASEGT. CDR3 length equals 15 residues. The V end lost 1 base, the J end lost 3 bases, and 10 bases lay between the germline ends. CDR3 coding DNA: TGTGCCAGCAGTGAAGTGGGGACTTATGGAAACACCATATATTTT. Protein: CASSEVGTYGNTIYF.

The chain combines TRBV6-5 with TRBJ1-4; the D is unclear. Trimming took 6 bases from V and 8 from J, leaving 13 bases between them. This CDR3 has 13 amino acids. The V gene's germline CDR1 is MNHEY and CDR2 SVGAGI. The CDR3 region is CASRAGFREKLFF. In nucleotides, the CDR3 is TGTGCCAGCAGGGCGGGGTTTAGAGAAAAACTGTTTTTT.

This rearrangement joins TRBV10-3 to TRBJ1-2, with D maybe TRBD1 (5 bases). V was clipped by 6 bases and J by 4 bases, with 9 bases between them. CDR3 length: 12 amino acids. Germline V gives CDR1 ENHRY, CDR2 SYGVKD. The CDR3 DNA is TGTGCCATCAGCGGCAGGGCCTATGGCTACACCTTC. It translates to CAISGRAYGYTF.

J is TRBJ2-2 and V is TRBV30, with a weak D call TRBD1 (6 bases). CDR1 and CDR2 from the germline V gene are GTSNPN and SVGIG (reference sequence). V lost 1 base to trimming and J lost 5 bases, with 11 bases between them. This CDR3 is built from 14 residues. CDR3 in DNA: TGTGCCTGGAGTGGAATACAGGGTACCGGGGAGCTGTTTTTT. It specifies CAWSGIQGTGELFF. Looking up the rest from reference TRBV30 and TRBJ2-2 gives the full variable domain: SQTIHQWPATLVQPVGSPLSLECTVEGTSNPNLYWYRQAAGRGLQLLFYSVGIGQISSEVPQNLSASRPQDRQFILSSKKLLLSDSGFYLCAWSGIQGTGELFFGEGSRLTVL.

The chain employs TRBV5-6 and TRBJ1-1; 9 bases align to TRBD1. The CDR3 covers 15 residues. CDR1 and CDR2 (germline): SGHDT, YYEEEE. Trimming took 3 bases from V and 5 from J; bases not matched to a gene: 8. For the CDR3, the DNA is TGTGCCAGCAGCTCATCGGGACAGGGTTGGACTGAAGCTTTCTTT. Amino acid sequence: CASSSSGQGWTEAFF.

This chain uses TRBV27 with TRBJ1-2; maybe TRBD1 (5 bases). CDR3 length: 14 residues. CDR1 is MNHEY and CDR2 is SMNVEV in the germline V gene (reference sequence). V was trimmed by 5 bases and J by 0 bases, leaving 10 bases between them. The CDR3 DNA reads TGTGCCAGCAGTCGTAGCAGGGCTAACTATGGCTACACCTTC. It specifies CASSRSRANYGYTF.